This entry lists 4 T cell receptor beta chains sequenced from one sample in a study of T cell responses to AZD1222 COVID-19 vaccine. Produced via immunoSEQ multiplex PCR; TCRdb's table is partial and in-frame only. The sample lists 90,000 to 130,000 clones, around 80% occurring once. The source was peripheral blood, collected on day 0 of AZD1222 vaccination. These receptors came from an adult in good health.

This clone was recorded once. The rearrangement joins TRBV10-1 to TRBJ2-2; no definite D call. The CDR3 spans 11 residues. Germline CDR1 is WNHNN and CDR2 is SYGVQD (reference sequence). Trimming removed 3 bases at V and 7 bases at J, with 3 bases between. The CDR3, as DNA: TGCGCCAGCAGTGACAGCGGGGAGCTGTTTTTT. It is translated as CASSDSGELFF.

This chain uses TRBV27 with TRBJ1-2, with D unclear. The CDR3 sequence is 13 residues long. V dropped 3 bases and J dropped 1 base, with 6 bases sitting between them. The germline V gene has CDR1 MNHEY and CDR2 SMNVEV (reference sequence). The CDR3 here is CASSLSDNYGYTF. CDR3 bases: TGTGCCAGCAGTTTGTCAGATAACTATGGCTACACCTTC.

The V gene is TRBV6-5, the J gene TRBJ1-2; TRBD1 matches at 8 bases. Germline-derived CDR1 and CDR2 are MNHEY and SVGAGI. After removal of 7 bases from V and 4 bases from J, the junction contained 8 bases not matched to a gene. The CDR3 is made up of 14 amino acids. The CDR3 nucleotides are TGTGCCAGCACCTGGGGACAGGATGTCTATGGCTACACCTTC. It translates to CASTWGQDVYGYTF.

This clone occurred once. The chain couples TRBV5-1 to TRBJ2-3; 10 positions match TRBD2. The V gene's germline CDR1 is SGHRS and CDR2 YFSETQ. Trimming at V came to 5 bases and at J to 2 bases, leaving 5 bases not matched to a gene. The CDR3 spans 15 residues. CDR3 residues: CASRRSGGATDTQYF. The CDR3 DNA reads TGCGCCAGCAGGAGAAGCGGGGGGGCCACAGATACGCAGTATTTT.